A single sample gave rise to the 31 T cell receptor beta chains below, sequenced in a study of blood T cell repertoires in COVID-19. Profiled with immunoSEQ multiplex PCR; TCRdb holds only in-frame clones, not every one. The data hold 99,000 or so clones, with 70% to 90% observed a single time. The sample was peripheral blood. These TCRs come from a man aged 50 to 60 with COVID-19, enrolled during active disease.

This clone was counted a few times. This chain links TRBV11-2 with TRBJ1-2; D call uncertain. Trimming removed 2 bases from V and 2 bases from J, with 9 bases in between. CDR1 and CDR2 from the germline V gene are SGHAT and FQNNGV. The CDR3 runs 14 residues. The CDR3 is CASSLPRMNYGYTF. The CDR3 coding sequence is TGTGCCAGCAGCTTACCGAGGATGAACTATGGCTACACCTTC.

The V and J genes are TRBV4-1 and TRBJ2-2, with 14 positions matching TRBD2. The CDR3 runs 18 residues. Germline V gives CDR1 MGHRA, CDR2 YSYEKL. V lost 2 bases to trimming and J lost 4 bases; unmatched junction nucleotides: 6. DNA of the CDR3: TGCGCCAGCAGCCAATCCCCGGGACTAGCGGGGGTCACCGGGGAGCTGTTTTTT. Translation gives CASSQSPGLAGVTGELFF.

This chain uses TRBV27 with TRBJ1-6, with D maybe TRBD1 (6 bases). V lost 4 bases and J lost 12, with 16 bases in between. The germline V gene has CDR1 MNHEY and CDR2 SMNVEV (reference sequence). This CDR3 is built from 14 residues. The CDR3 sequence is CASSSRGPSGPLHF. As DNA, the CDR3 is TGTGCCAGCAGTTCGCGGGGGCCCTCCGGACCCCTCCACTTT.

This chain uses TRBV11-1 with TRBJ2-1; maybe TRBD2 (5 bases). The CDR3 is made up of 14 amino acids. CDR1 and CDR2 (germline): SGHAT, FQDESV (reference sequence). Trimming took 5 bases from V and 1 from J, leaving 9 bases between them. In DNA form, the CDR3 reads TGTGCCAGCAGCCCCGGAGGTTCCTACAATGAGCAGTTCTTC. Translated: CASSPGGSYNEQFF.

The rearrangement joins TRBV6-5 to TRBJ2-1; TRBD1 agrees at 7 bases. Germline CDR1 reads MNHEY; CDR2 reads SVGAGI. With V trimmed by 8 bases and J by 4 bases, 2 bases remained unmatched. The CDR3 extends over 12 amino acids. The CDR3 DNA reads as TGTGCCAGCGGGACAGCTTACAATGAGCAGTTCTTC. It yields the protein CASGTAYNEQFF.

In its sample, this clone was seen a few times. The chain carries TRBV5-4 and TRBJ2-3; 11 bases agree with TRBD2. V gave up 4 bases and J gave up 4 bases; unmatched junction bases: 11. CDR3 size: 17 residues. Germline CDR1 SGHNT, CDR2 YYREEE (reference sequence). The DNA for the CDR3 is TGTGCCAGCAGCCGTAGCGGGGGGGCCGCGGCTGCAGATACGCAGTATTTT. This translates into CASSRSGGAAAADTQYF.

As to this clone: One junction end disagrees with the germline gene, perhaps due to a read error. This chain links TRBV3-1 (or the pseudogene TRBV3-2) with TRBJ1-2, with 9 bases aligning to TRBD1. CDR3 length equals 12 residues. Per the germline V gene, CDR1 is LGHDT and CDR2 is YNNKEL (reference sequence). The CDR3 is CASSIGQGPLHF. The CDR3 DNA follows: TGTGCCAGCAGTATTGGACAGGGGCCCCTTCACTTC.

The CDR3 protein is CAITLQENTEAFF. In DNA, the CDR3 is TGTGCCATCACCCTACAGGAGAACACTGAAGCTTTCTTT. The V gene is TRBV10-3, the J gene TRBJ1-1; D is perhaps TRBD1 (5 bases). Germline V CDR1 and CDR2: ENHRY, SYGVKD. This CDR3 region has 13 residues. Trimming removed 7 bases at V and 1 base at J, with 10 bases between.

This rearrangement joins TRBV11-2 to TRBJ1-1, with 7 bases matching TRBD1. The CDR3 consists of 15 residues. Germline loops: CDR1 SGHAT, CDR2 FQNNGV. The V and J ends lost 4 bases and 0 bases, in that order; junction bases with no gene match: 5. This chain's CDR3 is CASSSYRGMNTEAFF. In DNA form, the CDR3 reads TGTGCCAGCAGCTCCTACAGGGGTATGAACACTGAAGCTTTCTTT. Looking up the rest from reference TRBV11-2 and TRBJ1-1 gives the full variable domain: EAGVAQSPRYKIIEKRQSVAFWCNPISGHATLYWYQQILGQGPKLLIQFQNNGVVDDSQLPKDRFSAERLKGVDSTLKIQPAKLEDSAVYLCASSSYRGMNTEAFFGQGTRLTVV.

V gene TRBV27 combines with J gene TRBJ1-1, with 10 bases identical to TRBD1. Looked up from germline, CDR1 is MNHEY and CDR2 is SMNVEV (reference sequence). The junction had 7 bases not matched to a gene; V was cut back by 6 bases and J by 6 bases. The CDR3 loop spans 14 amino acids. The CDR3 coding sequence is TGTGCCAGCAGCCTCGGGACAGGGGTCCCTGAAGCTTTCTTT. It is translated as CASSLGTGVPEAFF.

Here the CDR3 reads CASSERQGIPYGYTF. The CDR3, as DNA: TGTGCCAGCAGTGAACGACAGGGGATCCCCTATGGCTACACCTTC. V and J are TRBV3-1 (or the pseudogene TRBV3-2) and TRBJ1-2; 8 nucleotides line up with TRBD1. CDR3 length equals 15 residues. Per the germline V gene, CDR1 is LGHDT and CDR2 is YNNKEL (reference sequence). The junction had 10 bases not matched to a gene; V was cut back by 6 bases and J by 4 bases.

This clone has a handful of counts. V usage is TRBV5-1 and J usage is TRBJ2-2; D not resolved. The germline gives CDR1 SGHRS, CDR2 YFSETQ. The CDR3 contains 17 residues. V lost 0 bases and J lost 0, with 12 bases in between. The chain's CDR3 is CASSLGGSFANTGELFF. The CDR3 DNA reads as TGCGCCAGCAGCTTGGGAGGTTCATTCGCGAACACCGGGGAGCTGTTTTTT.

Remarks on this clone: Relative to the germline gene, one junction end is altered; a read error may explain this. The chain couples TRBV28 to TRBJ1-2; TRBD1 is a possible D gene (6 bases). Germline CDR1 reads MDHEN; CDR2 reads SYDVKM. The CDR3 runs 11 residues. The CDR3 nucleotides read TGTGCCAGCAGCATCGGGACACCCTTGAACTTC. Translation gives CASSIGTPLNF.

The genes are TRBV6-2 or TRBV6-3 and TRBJ1-5; 12 positions match TRBD1. There are 19 residues in the CDR3. Germline V gene data show CDR1 as MNHEY and CDR2 as SVGEGT. V lost 3 bases and J lost 2; bases outside the gene matches: 11. The CDR3, as DNA: TGTGCCAGCAGTTATCCCCCGGGACAGGGGGCCTGGCGCAATCAGCCCCAGCATTTT. Amino acids: CASSYPPGQGAWRNQPQHF.

V and J are TRBV6-5 and TRBJ1-1, with 8 bases aligning to TRBD1. CDR3 length: 14 residues. V was pared by 4 bases and J by 5 bases, with 6 bases of the junction left unmatched. CDR1 and CDR2 (germline): MNHEY, SVGAGI. CDR3 coding DNA: TGTGCCAGCAGTTGGGGAACAGGGGGAACTGAAGCTTTCTTT. Encoded protein: CASSWGTGGTEAFF.

The V call is TRBV5-1, the J call TRBJ1-6, with no clear D. Trimming left V 2 bases short and J 4 bases short, with 13 bases between. The CDR3 runs to 16 residues. Looked up from germline, CDR1 is SGHRS and CDR2 is YFSETQ. The CDR3 bases are TGCGCCAGCAGCTTACGAGGGCCCACTTATAATTCACCCCTCCACTTT. Translation: CASSLRGPTYNSPLHF. The full variable domain, in which reference TRBV5-1 and TRBJ1-6 provide the parts outside the CDR3, is KAGVTQTPRYLIKTRGQQVTLSCSPISGHRSVSWYQQTPGQGLQFLFEYFSETQRNKGNFPGRFSGRQFSNSRSEMNVSTLELGDSALYLCASSLRGPTYNSPLHFGNGTRLTVT.

The chain combines TRBV30 with TRBJ1-1, with 7 positions matching TRBD1. J was trimmed by 8 bases and V by 0 bases; bases with no gene match: 6. The CDR3 runs 13 residues. CDR1 is GTSNPN and CDR2 is SVGIG in the germline V gene (reference sequence). In DNA form, the CDR3 reads TGTGCCTGGAGTGTCAGGGGGGTAAGCGAAGCTTTCTTT. Translated: CAWSVRGVSEAFF.

This chain links TRBV2 with TRBJ2-7; TRBD2 agrees at 7 bases. CDR1 and CDR2 from the germline V gene are SNHLY and FYNNEI. This CDR3 is built from 11 residues. Trimming removed 8 bases from V and 3 bases from J; junction bases left unmatched: 1. CDR3 residues: CASRGGYEQYF. CDR3 sequence (DNA): TGTGCCAGCCGCGGGGGCTACGAGCAGTACTTC.

V usage is TRBV6-1 and J usage is TRBJ2-3; 10 nucleotides line up with TRBD2. Germline CDR1 MNHNS, CDR2 SASEGT. CDR3 size: 15 residues. V gave up 3 bases and J gave up 5 bases; unmatched junction bases: 5. CDR3 nucleotides: TGTGCCAGCAGTGAGTTAGCGGGGGGCCGAGATACGCAGTATTTT. Translated: CASSELAGGRDTQYF.

The chain carries TRBV29-1 and TRBJ2-1; perhaps TRBD2 as D (6 bases). This CDR3 is built from 11 residues. The germline V and J ends were trimmed by 5 bases and 8 bases, with 10 bases remaining between them. Germline assignment: CDR1 SQVTM and CDR2 ANQGSEA. The CDR3, as DNA: TGCAGCGTTCGGGGGTCCCATGAGCAGTTCTTC. It yields the protein CSVRGSHEQFF.

The V and J genes are TRBV6-2 or TRBV6-3 and TRBJ1-5, with 8 bases that match TRBD1. There are 15 residues in the CDR3. Trimming cost V 0 bases and J 7 bases; bases outside gene matches: 5. The germline CDR1 and CDR2 sequences are MNHEY and SVGEGT. The CDR3 loop reads CASSYSRGRDQPQHF. DNA of the CDR3: TGTGCCAGCAGTTACTCCAGGGGGCGCGACCAGCCCCAGCATTTT.

The chain uses TRBV7-6 and TRBJ2-2; a possible D gene is TRBD1 (6 bases). Trimming stripped 1 base from V and 4 bases from J, with 13 bases between. In germline, CDR1 is SGHVS, CDR2 FNYEAQ. This CDR3 is built from 16 residues. The CDR3 region has the DNA TGTGCCAGCAGCTTAGGCCCAGGGGCGGTCACCGGGGAGCTGTTTTTT. This codes for CASSLGPGAVTGELFF.

The chain employs TRBV6-5 and TRBJ1-1; D is possibly TRBD1 (6 bases). The CDR3 extends over 14 amino acids. The V end lost 2 bases, the J end lost 4 bases, and 11 bases lay between the germline ends. Germline V gene data show CDR1 as MNHEY and CDR2 as SVGAGI. CDR3 bases: TGTGCCAGCAGTTACGGGGCGGGGGCCACTGAAGCTTTCTTT. It specifies CASSYGAGATEAFF.

This clone was detected once. This chain uses TRBV5-1 with TRBJ2-1; D perhaps matches TRBD1 (5 bases). Germline assignment: CDR1 SGHRS and CDR2 YFSETQ. The CDR3 has 14 residues. With 0 bases removed from V and 7 bases from J, the gap between germline ends came to 11 bases. CDR3: CASSLESRDNEQFF. CDR3 DNA sequence: TGCGCCAGCAGCTTGGAATCCAGGGATAATGAGCAGTTCTTC.

The chain carries TRBV7-2 and TRBJ1-2; possible D gene TRBD1, 5 bases. The germline gives CDR1 SGHTA, CDR2 FQGNSA. CDR3 length: 19 amino acids. The ends were cut back, 1 base at V and 2 bases at J, with 23 bases in the middle. This CDR3 reads CASSLVSSARRRGNYGYTF. As DNA, the CDR3 is TGTGCCAGCAGCTTAGTTAGTTCGGCCAGGCGAAGGGGCAACTATGGCTACACCTTC.

The chain links TRBV19 to TRBJ1-5, with 11 bases matching TRBD1. Trimming removed 4 bases from V and 7 bases from J; junction bases left unmatched: 6. CDR3 length: 15 amino acids. In germline, CDR1 is LNHDA, CDR2 SQIVND (reference sequence). For the CDR3, the DNA is TGTGCCAGTAGTACCAGGACAGGGGGCGGACAGCCCCAGCATTTT. This encodes CASSTRTGGGQPQHF.

This clone was seen a handful of times. The CDR3 sequence is CASRGQGGSPLHF. The DNA of the CDR3 is TGTGCCAGTAGGGGACAGGGAGGTTCACCCCTCCACTTT. V gene TRBV19 combines with J gene TRBJ1-6; TRBD1 aligns across 9 bases. The V gene end was trimmed by 6 bases and the J gene end by 9 bases; junction bases not matched to a gene: 3. Germline loops: CDR1 LNHDA, CDR2 SQIVND (reference sequence). There are 13 residues in the CDR3.

The chain couples TRBV5-8 to TRBJ2-2; a weak D match, TRBD1 (5 bases). The V gene's germline CDR1 is SGHTS and CDR2 YDEGEE. Trimming shortened V by 4 bases and J by 0 bases, and 7 bases separated the two germline ends. The CDR3 is 14 amino acids. The CDR3 spells CASSKDTNTGELFF. Written as DNA, the CDR3 is TGTGCCAGCAGCAAGGACACGAACACCGGGGAGCTGTTTTTT. Full variable domain (remainder filled in from reference TRBV5-8 and TRBJ2-2): EAGVTQSPTHLIKTRGQQATLRCSPISGHTSVYWYQQALGLGLQFLLWYDEGEERNRGNFPPRFSGRQFPNYSSELNVNALELEDSALYLCASSKDTNTGELFFGEGSRLTVL.

The V and J genes are TRBV28 and TRBJ1-2, with 9 bases lining up with TRBD1. CDR3 size: 16 residues. Germline lookup yields CDR1 MDHEN and CDR2 SYDVKM. Unmatched junction bases numbered 10, after V lost 6 bases and J lost 2 bases. This CDR3 is CASSGQGMDANYGYTF. The CDR3 bases are TGTGCCAGCAGCGGACAGGGGATGGACGCAAACTATGGCTACACCTTC.

The chain links TRBV12-3 or TRBV12-4 to TRBJ2-7, with D unresolved. This CDR3 has 11 amino acids. Trimming took 4 bases from V and 3 from J, leaving 4 bases between them. CDR3 nucleotide sequence: TGTGCCAGCAGTTCCCGCTACGAGCAGTACTTC. It specifies CASSSRYEQYF.

The V gene is TRBV27, the J gene TRBJ1-6, with D uncertain. The CDR3 contains 15 residues. Trimming took 6 bases from V and 6 from J, leaving 15 bases between them. Germline V lookup: CDR1 MNHEY, CDR2 SMNVEV (reference sequence). The CDR3 coding sequence is TGTGCCAGCAGCCCCCGGGCCCGGGGTAATTCACCCCTCCACTTT. It is translated as CASSPRARGNSPLHF.